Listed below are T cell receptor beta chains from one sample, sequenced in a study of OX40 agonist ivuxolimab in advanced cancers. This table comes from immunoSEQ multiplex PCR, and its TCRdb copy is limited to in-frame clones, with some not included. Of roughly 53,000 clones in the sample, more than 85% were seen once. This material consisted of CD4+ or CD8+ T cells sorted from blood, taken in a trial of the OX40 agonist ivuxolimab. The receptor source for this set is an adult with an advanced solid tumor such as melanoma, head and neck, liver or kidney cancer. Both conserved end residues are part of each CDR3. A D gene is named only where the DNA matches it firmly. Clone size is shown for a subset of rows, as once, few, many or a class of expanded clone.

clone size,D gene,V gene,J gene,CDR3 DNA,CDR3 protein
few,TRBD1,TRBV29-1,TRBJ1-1,TGCAGCGTGGCAGACAGGGGAGGGGTAGACACTGAAGCTTTCTTT,CSVADRGGVDTEAFF
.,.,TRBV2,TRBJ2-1,TGTGCCAGCAGTGTCGGGGGAGAGGTGGATGAGCAGTTCTTC,CASSVGGEVDEQFF
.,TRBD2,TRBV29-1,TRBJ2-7,TGCAGCGTTGCTTCTAGCGGGAGGGCCCCGGAGCAGTACTTC,CSVASSGRAPEQYF
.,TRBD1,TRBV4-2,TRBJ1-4,TGTGCCAGCAGCACCCGACAGGGGGGTAATGAAAAACTGTTTTTT,CASSTRQGGNEKLFF
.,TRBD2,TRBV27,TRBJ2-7,TGTGCCAGCAGTTTAGTTTCAGCGGGAGCCGAGCAGTACTTC,CASSLVSAGAEQYF
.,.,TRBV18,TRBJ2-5,TGTGCCAGCTCACCCGTACCAGAGACCCAGTACTTC,CASSPVPETQYF
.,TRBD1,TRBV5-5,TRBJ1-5,TGTGCCAGCAACTTGACCCGCAGGGGGCGCAGTGGTCAGCCCCAGCATTTT,CASNLTRRGRSGQPQHF
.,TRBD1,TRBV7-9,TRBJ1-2,TGTGCCAGCAGCCAGCCAGGGACAGGGTGGGGAAGGAACTATGGCTACACCTTC,CASSQPGTGWGRNYGYTF
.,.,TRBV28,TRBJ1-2,TGTGCCAGCAGTCCGGGGCAGTACTATGGCTACACCTTC,CASSPGQYYGYTF
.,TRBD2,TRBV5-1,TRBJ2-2,TGCGCCAGCGGAGGAAACAGAGGACTAGCGGGAGGCCCGAACACCGGGGAGCTGTTTTTT,CASGGNRGLAGGPNTGELFF
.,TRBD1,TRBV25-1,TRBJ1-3,TGTGCCAGCACCTCTAACAGGGGTCCCTCTGGAAACACCATATATTTT,CASTSNRGPSGNTIYF
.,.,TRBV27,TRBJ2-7,TGTGCCAGCAGTGAGAATGACGGCCTCTACGAGCAGTACTTC,CASSENDGLYEQYF
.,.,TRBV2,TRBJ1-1,TGCGCCAGCAGCCTAGAGAGTATGAACACTGAAGCTTTCTTT,CASSLESMNTEAFF
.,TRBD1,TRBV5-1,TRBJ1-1,TGCGCCAGCAGCTCCATACAGGGGGCGCGGGTGAACACTGAAGCTTTCTTT,CASSSIQGARVNTEAFF
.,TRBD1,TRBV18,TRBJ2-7,TGTGCCAGCTCACCTCCAGGGGGCGGGTCCTACGAGCAGTACTTC,CASSPPGGGSYEQYF
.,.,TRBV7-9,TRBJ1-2,TGTGCCAGCAGCTTGAATTCCGGGACACACTATGGCTACACCTTC,CASSLNSGTHYGYTF
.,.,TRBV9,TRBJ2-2,TGTGCCAGCAGCGTAGTAAGCAACAACGGGGAGCTGTTTTTT,CASSVVSNNGELFF
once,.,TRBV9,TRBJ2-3,TGTGCCAGCAGCGTAGGACTTTATACGGCTAGCACAGATACGCAGTATTTT,CASSVGLYTASTDTQYF
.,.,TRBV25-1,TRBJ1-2,TGTGCCAGCAGTGCCGGACAGCGAAACTATGGCTACACCTTC,CASSAGQRNYGYTF
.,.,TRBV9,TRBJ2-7,TGTGCCAGCAGCGTAGACAGTTCCTCCTACGAGCAGTACTTC,CASSVDSSSYEQYF
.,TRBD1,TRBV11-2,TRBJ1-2,TGTGCCAGCAGCTTAGATCCCCAGACAGGGTGGGCCTATGGCTACACCTTT,CASSLDPQTGWAYGYTF
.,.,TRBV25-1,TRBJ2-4,TGTGCCACCGACTGGGGGAACATTCAGTACTTC,CATDWGNIQYF
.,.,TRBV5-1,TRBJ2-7,TGCGCCAGCAGCTCTGACAGGAGAGCCTACGAGCAGTACTTC,CASSSDRRAYEQYF
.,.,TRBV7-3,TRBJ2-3,TGTGCCAGCAGCCCAAACCGGGACTCCAGCACAGATACGCAGTATTTT,CASSPNRDSSTDTQYF
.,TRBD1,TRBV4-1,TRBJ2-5,TGCGCCAGCAGCTGGACAGGCCAAGAGACCCAGTACTTC,CASSWTGQETQYF
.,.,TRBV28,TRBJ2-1,TGTGCCAGCAGTTTCCGCCTGACAGTTGAGCAGTTCTTC,CASSFRLTVEQFF
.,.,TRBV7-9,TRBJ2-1,TGTGCCAGCAGCGAACACAGCAATGAGCAGTTCTTC,CASSEHSNEQFF
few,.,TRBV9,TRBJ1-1,TGTGCCAGCAGCGCAGCCGGGGGGCCGGGCACTGAAGCTTTCTTT,CASSAAGGPGTEAFF
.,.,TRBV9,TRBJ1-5,TGTGCCAGCAGCGTCTTAGTAGGTGGGGAGAGCAATCAGCCCCAGCATTTT,CASSVLVGGESNQPQHF
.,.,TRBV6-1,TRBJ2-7,TGTGCCAGCAGAGTTTCTGACAGGTTTTCCTACGAGCAGTACTTC,CASRVSDRFSYEQYF
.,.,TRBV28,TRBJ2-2,TGTGCCAGCAGTTTCTCCAGGGGTAAAACCGGGGAGCTGTTTTTT,CASSFSRGKTGELFF
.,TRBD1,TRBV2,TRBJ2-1,TGTGCCAGCAGACAGGGGCCGGGAAATGAGCAGTTCTTC,CASRQGPGNEQFF
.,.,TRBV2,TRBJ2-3,TGTGCCAGCAGTGATCCCGCCAGGCTCACAGATACGCAGTATTTT,CASSDPARLTDTQYF
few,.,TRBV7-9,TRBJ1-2,TGTGCCAGCAGCACGGGTTACGGCTACACCTTC,CASSTGYGYTF
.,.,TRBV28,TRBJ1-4,TGTGCCAGCAAACGATACCGGACCAAGGGTTATAATGAAAAACTGTTTTTT,CASKRYRTKGYNEKLFF
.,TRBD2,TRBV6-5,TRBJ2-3,TGTGCCAGCAGTTCGACCGGGACTAGCGCAGATACGCAGTATTTT,CASSSTGTSADTQYF
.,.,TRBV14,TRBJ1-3,TGTGCCAGCAGCCAAGCTCCAGGCTCTGGAAACACCATATATTTT,CASSQAPGSGNTIYF
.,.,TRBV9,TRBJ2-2,TGTGCCAGCAGCGTAGCAGGGTTCGGGGAGCTGTTTTTT,CASSVAGFGELFF
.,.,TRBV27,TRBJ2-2,TGTGCCAGCAGTCCATCCTGGCACAGGGCACGCGGCGGGGAGCTGTTTTTT,CASSPSWHRARGGELFF
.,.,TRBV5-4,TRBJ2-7,TGTGCCAGCAGCTCGGACCCCCGAGCCTCCTACGAGCAGTACTTC,CASSSDPRASYEQYF
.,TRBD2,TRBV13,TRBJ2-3,TGTGCCAGCAGCTTAGGCCGGACTAGACAAAAGGGGACGCAGTATTTT,CASSLGRTRQKGTQYF
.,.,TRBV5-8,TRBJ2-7,TGTGCCAGCAGTCGCGACGGGTGGCTTGGGCAGTACTTC,CASSRDGWLGQYF
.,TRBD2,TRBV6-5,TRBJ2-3,TGTGCCACCCTATCTTGGACTAGCGGCACAGATACGCAGTATTTT,CATLSWTSGTDTQYF
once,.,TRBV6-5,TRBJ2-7,TGTGCCAGCAGTTACTCGAGACAGGACTCCTACGAGCAGTACTTC,CASSYSRQDSYEQYF
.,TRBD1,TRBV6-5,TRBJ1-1,TGTGCCAGCAGTTTAAACGCCGGAGGGGGCGACACTGAAGCTTTCTTT,CASSLNAGGGDTEAFF
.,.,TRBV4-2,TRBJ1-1,TGTGCCAGCAGCTTTCACCAGGGCGCGGACACTGAAGCTTTCTTT,CASSFHQGADTEAFF
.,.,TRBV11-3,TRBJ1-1,TGTGCCAGCAGCCAATTCAGGAGAGCTTTCTTT,CASSQFRRAFF
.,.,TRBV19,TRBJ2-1,TGTGCCAGTAGTCAAGTCCTTTACAATGAGCAGTTCTTC,CASSQVLYNEQFF
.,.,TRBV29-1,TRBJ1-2,TGCAGCGTCGTACAGGGTACGGGCTATGGCTACACCTTC,CSVVQGTGYGYTF
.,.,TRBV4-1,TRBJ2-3,TGCGCCAGCAGCCAGAGACCTTTTCGGCAGGGGAGCACAGATACGCAGTATTTT,CASSQRPFRQGSTDTQYF
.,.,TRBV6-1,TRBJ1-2,TGTGCCAGCAGTGAAGCCTCGACAGGCGACACCGATAACTATGGCTACACCTTC,CASSEASTGDTDNYGYTF